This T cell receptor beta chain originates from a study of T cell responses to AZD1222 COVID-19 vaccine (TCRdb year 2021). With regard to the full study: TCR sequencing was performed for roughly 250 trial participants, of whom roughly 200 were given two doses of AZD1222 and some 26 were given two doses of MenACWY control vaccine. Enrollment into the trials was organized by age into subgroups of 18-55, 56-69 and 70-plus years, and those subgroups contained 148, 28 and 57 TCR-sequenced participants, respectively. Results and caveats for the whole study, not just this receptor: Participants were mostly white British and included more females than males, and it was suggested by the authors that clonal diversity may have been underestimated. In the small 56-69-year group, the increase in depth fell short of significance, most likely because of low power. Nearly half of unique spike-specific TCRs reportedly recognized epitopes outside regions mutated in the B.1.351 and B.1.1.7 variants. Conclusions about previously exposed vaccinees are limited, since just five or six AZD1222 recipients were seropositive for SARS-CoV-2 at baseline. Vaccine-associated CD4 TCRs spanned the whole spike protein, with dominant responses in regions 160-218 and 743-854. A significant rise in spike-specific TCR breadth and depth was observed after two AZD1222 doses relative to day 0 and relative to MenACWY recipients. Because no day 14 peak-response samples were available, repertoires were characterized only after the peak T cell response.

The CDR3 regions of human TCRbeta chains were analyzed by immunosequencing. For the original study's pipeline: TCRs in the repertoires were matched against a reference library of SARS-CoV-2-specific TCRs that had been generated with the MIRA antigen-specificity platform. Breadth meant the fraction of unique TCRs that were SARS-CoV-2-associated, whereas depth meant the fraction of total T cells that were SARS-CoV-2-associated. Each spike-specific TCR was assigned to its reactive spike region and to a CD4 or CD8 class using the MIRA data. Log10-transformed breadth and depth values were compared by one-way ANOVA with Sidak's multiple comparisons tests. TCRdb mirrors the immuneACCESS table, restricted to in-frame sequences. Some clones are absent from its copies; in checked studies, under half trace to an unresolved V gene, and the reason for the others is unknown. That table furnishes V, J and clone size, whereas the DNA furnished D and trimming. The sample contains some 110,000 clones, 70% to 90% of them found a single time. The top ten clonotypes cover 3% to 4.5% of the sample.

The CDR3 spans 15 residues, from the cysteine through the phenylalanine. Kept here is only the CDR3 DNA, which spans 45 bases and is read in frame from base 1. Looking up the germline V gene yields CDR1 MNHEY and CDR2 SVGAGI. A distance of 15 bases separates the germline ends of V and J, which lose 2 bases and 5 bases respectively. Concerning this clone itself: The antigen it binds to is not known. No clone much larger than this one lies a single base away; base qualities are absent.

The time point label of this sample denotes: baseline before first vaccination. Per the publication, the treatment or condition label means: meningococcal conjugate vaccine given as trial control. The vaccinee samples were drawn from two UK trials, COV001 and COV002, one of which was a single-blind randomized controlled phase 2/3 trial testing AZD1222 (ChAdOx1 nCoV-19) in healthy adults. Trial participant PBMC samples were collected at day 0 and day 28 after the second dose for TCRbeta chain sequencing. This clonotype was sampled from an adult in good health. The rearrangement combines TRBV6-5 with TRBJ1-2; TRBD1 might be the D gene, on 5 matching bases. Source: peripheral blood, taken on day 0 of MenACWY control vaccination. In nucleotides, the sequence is TGTGCCAGCAGTTACGACCAGGGACGGATTTATGGCTACACCTTC. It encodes CASSYDQGRIYGYTF.